Following are 14 T cell receptor beta chains from one sample sequenced in a study of CD8 T cells in ankylosing spondylitis. TCRdb redid the calling of the 5' RACE reads with MiXCR, one entry per CDR3 protein. The sample has under 450,000 distinct CDR3 sequences; more than 20% are singletons. The sequenced sample consisted of blood, either unsorted or a sorted T cell fraction (not recorded which). These TCRs come from a male donor with ankylosing spondylitis or in good health (not recorded which).

V is TRBV15 and J is TRBJ1-5; 9 nucleotides match TRBD1. Germline trimming cut 9 bases from V and 5 bases from J; bases unmatched to any gene: 14. Germline CDR1 is LNHNV and CDR2 is YYDKDF (reference sequence). This CDR3 comprises 16 residues. The CDR3 spells CATGRDRAIPDQPQHF. The CDR3 bases are TGTGCCACTGGCCGGGACAGGGCCATCCCAGATCAGCCCCAGCATTTT.

This clonotype was detected only a few times. The V and J genes are TRBV10-3 and TRBJ1-1; 8 bases fit TRBD1. The germline gives CDR1 ENHRY, CDR2 SYGVKD. The junction had 7 bases not matched to a gene; V was cut back by 3 bases and J by 4 bases. The CDR3 runs 15 residues. Written as DNA, the CDR3 is TGTGCCATCAGTGATGGACAGGGATTGGGCACTGAAGCTTTCTTT. Protein product: CAISDGQGLGTEAFF.

This clonotype was seen just once. The chain joins TRBV11-2 to TRBJ2-1, with 8 bases lining up with TRBD2. CDR1 is SGHAT and CDR2 is FQNNGV in the germline V gene. V was clipped by 8 bases and J by 5 bases; unmatched bases: 8. The CDR3 runs 14 residues. CDR3 sequence (DNA): TGTGCCAGCGAAGGACTAGCCTCAAACAATGAGCAGTTCTTC. Protein sequence: CASEGLASNNEQFF.

The chain joins TRBV20-1 to TRBJ2-7; TRBD1 is a possible D gene (6 bases). The CDR3 is 14 amino acids. V lost 6 bases and J lost 0, with 15 bases in between. The germline V gene encodes CDR1 DFQATT and CDR2 SNEGSKA (reference sequence). CDR3 sequence: CSAPTGSASYEQYF. The CDR3 nucleotides read TGCAGTGCCCCGACAGGTTCGGCCTCCTACGAGCAGTACTTC.

The V and J genes are TRBV27 and TRBJ2-1; the D is unclear. Deletions cut 7 bases from V and 5 bases from J, with 21 bases between. The germline V gene encodes CDR1 MNHEY and CDR2 SMNVEV (reference sequence). There are 16 residues in the CDR3. The CDR3 DNA is TGTGCCAGCACCCCGCTGAGGATTCAGCCCCACAATGAGCAGTTCTTC. It codes for CASTPLRIQPHNEQFF.

This chain uses TRBV29-1 with TRBJ2-3; D gene unclear. This CDR3 comprises 13 residues. CDR1 and CDR2 (germline): SQVTM, ANQGSEA. The germline V and J ends were trimmed by 3 bases and 0 bases, with 7 bases remaining between them. The CDR3 DNA is TGCAGCGTTGACTTGGATAGCACAGATACGCAGTATTTT. It yields the protein CSVDLDSTDTQYF.

This clonotype was recorded a few times. The chain is built from TRBV6-5 and TRBJ2-7, with D possibly being TRBD1 (6 bases). The germline CDR1 and CDR2 sequences are MNHEY and SVGAGI. Trimming took off 4 bases at V and 3 bases at J, with 13 bases between the two ends. The CDR3 totals 14 residues. For the CDR3, the DNA is TGTGCCAGCAGTTGGACAGAACCATACTACGAGCAGTACTTC. Its translation: CASSWTEPYYEQYF.

This clonotype came up a few times. The rearrangement joins TRBV20-1 to TRBJ2-7, with D unresolved. CDR1 DFQATT and CDR2 SNEGSKA come from the germline V gene (reference sequence). The CDR3 totals 12 residues. V lost 6 bases and J 2 bases, leaving 11 bases between the germline ends. CDR3 region: CSAETSAYEQYF. Written as DNA, the CDR3 is TGCAGTGCCGAGACGAGCGCCTACGAGCAGTACTTC.

This chain's CDR3 is CASSSRQNYSYEQYF. CDR3 in DNA: TGTGCCAGCAGTTCGCGACAGAATTACTCCTACGAGCAGTACTTC. The chain employs TRBV28 and TRBJ2-7; D might be TRBD1 (5 bases). The CDR3 sequence is 15 residues long. Germline CDR1 is MDHEN and CDR2 is SYDVKM. V dropped 4 bases and J dropped 0 bases, with 13 bases sitting between them. Full variable domain (remainder filled in from reference TRBV28 and TRBJ2-7): DVKVTQSSRYLVKRTGEKVFLECVQDMDHENMFWYRQDPGLGLRLIYFSYDVKMKEKGDIPEGYSVSREKKERFSLILESASTNQTSMYLCASSSRQNYSYEQYFGPGTRLTVT.

The rearrangement uses TRBV12-3 or TRBV12-4 and TRBJ2-2, with 10 bases identical to TRBD2. The CDR3 consists of 18 residues. V gave up 6 bases and J gave up 7 bases; unmatched junction bases: 17. CDR3 DNA: TGTGCCAGCAGCCCCCAGGCTAGCGGGGGCCCTTCGGGCGGGGAGCTGTTTTTT. Translated: CASSPQASGGPSGGELFF.

This clonotype was observed a single time. The chain employs TRBV4-1 and TRBJ2-5, with D unclear. The germline gives CDR1 MGHRA, CDR2 YSYEKL. V lost 3 bases, J lost 3 bases, and 20 bases lay in between. The CDR3 totals 17 residues. In DNA, the CDR3 is TGCGCCAGCAGCCAGCCGTTGACATTCCCTGGAAAAGAGACCCAGTACTTC. The encoded protein is CASSQPLTFPGKETQYF.

This clonotype was counted between two and nine times. This rearrangement joins TRBV12-3 or TRBV12-4 to TRBJ1-1; no definite D call. There are 14 residues in the CDR3. Trimming took 3 bases from V and 6 from J, leaving 14 bases between them. The CDR3 here is CASSLPVGGAEAFF. CDR3 in DNA: TGTGCCAGCAGTTTGCCCGTCGGTGGGGCTGAAGCTTTCTTT.

In its sample, this clonotype was seen a few times. The J gene is TRBJ1-5, the V gene TRBV7-9; D unclear. With 5 bases removed from V and 6 bases from J, the gap between germline ends came to 14 bases. Germline V CDR1 and CDR2: SEHNR, FQNEAQ (reference sequence). The CDR3 extends over 14 amino acids. The CDR3 here is CASSPSGYSQPQHF. CDR3 DNA sequence: TGTGCCAGCAGCCCATCGGGGTATTCTCAGCCCCAGCATTTT.

The rearrangement links TRBV30 to TRBJ2-7; D possibly corresponds to TRBD1 (6 bases). Germline values: CDR1 GTSNPN, CDR2 SVGIG (reference sequence). CDR3 length: 13 amino acids. V lost 5 bases and J 2 bases, leaving 13 bases between the germline ends. The CDR3 sequence is CAWLDRNTYEQYF. The CDR3 nucleotides read TGTGCCTGGCTCGACAGGAACACCTACGAGCAGTACTTC.